This T cell receptor (beta chain) came from a study of blood T cells in healthy people across ages. A second PCR, run for roughly 7 to 11 cycles, used a sample-barcoded 5' primer plus a J-beta primer mix. TCRdb recomputed calls from the 5' RACE reads with MiXCR, one row per CDR3 protein. The sample gives roughly 800,000 distinct CDR3 sequences, more than 45% of which show up once; 22% is in the top ten. Trimming stripped 8 bases from V and 5 bases from J, with 21 bases between. Germline V gene sequence: CDR1 DFQATT, CDR2 SNEGSKA (reference sequence). The CDR3 sequence is 14 residues long. A single count supports this clonotype.

Sequenced input: blood. This sequence originates from a man aged 30 to 39 in good health. The chain combines TRBV20-1 with TRBJ1-1, with D possibly matching TRBD1 (5 bases). CDR3 amino acids: CSSLAGPLRTEAFF. Here the CDR3 DNA reads TGCAGTTCCCTAGCAGGGCCTCTGAGGACTGAAGCTTTCTTT.